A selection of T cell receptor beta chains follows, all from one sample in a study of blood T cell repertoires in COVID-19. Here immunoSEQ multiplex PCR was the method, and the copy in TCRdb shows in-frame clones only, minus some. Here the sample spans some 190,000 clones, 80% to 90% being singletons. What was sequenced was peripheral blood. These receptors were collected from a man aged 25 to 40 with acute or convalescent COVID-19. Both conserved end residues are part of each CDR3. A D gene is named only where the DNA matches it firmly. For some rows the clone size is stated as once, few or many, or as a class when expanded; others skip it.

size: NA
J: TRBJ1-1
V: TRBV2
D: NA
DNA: TGTGCCAGCAGGCAGGGGACTGAAGCTTTCTTT
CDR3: CASRQGTEAFF

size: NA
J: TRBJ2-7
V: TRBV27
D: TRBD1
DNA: TGTGCCAGCAGTTTATCGTCGGGACAGATATCCTACGAGCAGTACTTC
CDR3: CASSLSSGQISYEQYF

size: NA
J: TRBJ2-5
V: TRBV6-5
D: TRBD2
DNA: TGTGCCAGCAGTTACCGCACTAGCGGGGGAGAGACCCAGTACTTC
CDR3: CASSYRTSGGETQYF

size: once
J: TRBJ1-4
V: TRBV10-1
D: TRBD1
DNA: TGCGCCAGCAGTCAGATAAACAGGGGTTCCGAAAAACTGTTTTTT
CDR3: CASSQINRGSEKLFF

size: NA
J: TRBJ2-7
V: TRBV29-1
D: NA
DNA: TGCAGCGTTGATACGGGCTACGAGCAGTACTTC
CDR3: CSVDTGYEQYF

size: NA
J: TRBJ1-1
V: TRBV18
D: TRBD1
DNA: TGTGCCAGCTCCCAAGGACAGGGGGCATACGACACTGAAGCTTTCTTT
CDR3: CASSQGQGAYDTEAFF

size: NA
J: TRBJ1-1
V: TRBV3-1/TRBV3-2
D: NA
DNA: TGTGCCAGCAGCTTATTGAACACTGAAGCTTTCTTT
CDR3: CASSLLNTEAFF

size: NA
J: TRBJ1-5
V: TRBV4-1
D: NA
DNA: TGCGCCAGCAGTTTAGGTGGAGGAAATCAGCCCCAGCATTTT
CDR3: CASSLGGGNQPQHF

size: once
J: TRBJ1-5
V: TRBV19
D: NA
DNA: TGTGCCAGTAATGACAGGAATCAGCCCCAGCATTTT
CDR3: CASNDRNQPQHF

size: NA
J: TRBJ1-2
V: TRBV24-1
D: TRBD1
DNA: TGTGCCACCAGTGATCGGACAGGGGTTGGTGGCTACACCTTC
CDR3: CATSDRTGVGGYTF

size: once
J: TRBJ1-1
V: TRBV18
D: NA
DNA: TGTGCCAGCTCACCAAGGCAGGGAAAATCTGAAGCTTTCTTT
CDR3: CASSPRQGKSEAFF

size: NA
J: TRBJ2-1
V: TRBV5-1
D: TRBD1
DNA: TGCGCCAGCAGCTCGTCTCCGGGACAGGGAATGGGGCAGCAGTTCTTC
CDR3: CASSSSPGQGMGQQFF

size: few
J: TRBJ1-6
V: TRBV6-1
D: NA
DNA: TGTGCCAGCAGTGAAGTCGGACTCTCACCCCTCCACTTT
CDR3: CASSEVGLSPLHF

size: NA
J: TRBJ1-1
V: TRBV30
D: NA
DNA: TGTGCCTCCTCTTGGCGGGGGCGAGCTGAAGCTTTCTTT
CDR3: CASSWRGRAEAFF

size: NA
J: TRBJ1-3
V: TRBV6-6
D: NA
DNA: TGTGCCAGCAGTCCAATGGGCGCAGGGTATGTCACTGGAAACACCATATATTTT
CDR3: CASSPMGAGYVTGNTIYF

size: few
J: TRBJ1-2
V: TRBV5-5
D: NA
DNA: TGTGCCAGCAGCTTGGCAGGGCGTGCTGACTATGGCTACACCTTC
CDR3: CASSLAGRADYGYTF

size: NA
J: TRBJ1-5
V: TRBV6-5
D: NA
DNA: TGTGCCAGCACCCCTAACCCGGGGCAGCCCCAGCATTTT
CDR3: CASTPNPGQPQHF

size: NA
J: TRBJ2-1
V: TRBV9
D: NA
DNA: TGTGCCAGCAGCGTAGAAGGTGTTGTTGGTGTGGGCGGGACCTACAATGAGCAGTTCTTC
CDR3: CASSVEGVVGVGGTYNEQFF

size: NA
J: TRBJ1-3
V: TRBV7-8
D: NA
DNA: TGTGCCAGCGGGGGCCCAGTCAACTCTGGAAACACCATATATTTT
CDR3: CASGGPVNSGNTIYF

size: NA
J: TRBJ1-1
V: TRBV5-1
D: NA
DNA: TGCGCCAGCAGCTTGGCCGAAGAGGGAAGAAACACTGAAGCTTTCTTT
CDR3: CASSLAEEGRNTEAFF

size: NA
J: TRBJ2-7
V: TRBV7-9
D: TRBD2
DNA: TGTGCCAGCAGCTTAGTGCGTGGCGGGGGGGCCCACGAGCAGTACTTC
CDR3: CASSLVRGGGAHEQYF

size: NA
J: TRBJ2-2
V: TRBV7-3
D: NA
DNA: TGTGCCAGCAGCGCCAGGCAGGTGGCCCACACCGGGGAGCTGTTTTTT
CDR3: CASSARQVAHTGELFF

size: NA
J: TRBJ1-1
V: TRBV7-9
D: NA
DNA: TGTGCCAGCCCCAGGCGGATAACGAACACTGAAGCTTTCTTT
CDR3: CASPRRITNTEAFF

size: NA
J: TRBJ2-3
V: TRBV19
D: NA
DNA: TGTGCCAGTAATAGCGGTTCAGATACGCAGTATTTT
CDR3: CASNSGSDTQYF

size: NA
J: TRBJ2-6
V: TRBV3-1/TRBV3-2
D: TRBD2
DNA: TGTGCCAGCAGCCAAGTTCGTGCGGGAGCTCTTTCTGGGGCCAACGTCCTGACTTTC
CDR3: CASSQVRAGALSGANVLTF

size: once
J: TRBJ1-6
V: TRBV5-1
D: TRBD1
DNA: TGCGCCAGCAGCCGGGACAGATATAATTCACCCCTCCACTTT
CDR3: CASSRDRYNSPLHF

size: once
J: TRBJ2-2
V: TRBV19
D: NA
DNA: TGTGCCAGTAGTATAGGGACAGTCACCGGGGAGCTGTTTTTT
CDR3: CASSIGTVTGELFF

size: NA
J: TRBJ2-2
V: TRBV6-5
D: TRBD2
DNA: TGTGCCAGCAGTTTCGGAGCGGGACTCTGGGGCGGGGAGCTGTTTTTT
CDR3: CASSFGAGLWGGELFF

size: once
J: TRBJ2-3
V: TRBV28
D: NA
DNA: TGTGCCAGCAGTAAATCACGGACAGTGGATACGCAGTATTTT
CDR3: CASSKSRTVDTQYF

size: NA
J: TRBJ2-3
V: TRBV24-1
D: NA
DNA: TGTGCCACCAGTGATTTCGGCGGGAGCACAGATACGCAGTATTTT
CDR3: CATSDFGGSTDTQYF

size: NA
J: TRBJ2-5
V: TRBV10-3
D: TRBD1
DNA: TGTGCCATCAGTGAGTCCTCCGGGACAGGAGTGCAAGAGACCCAGTACTTC
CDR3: CAISESSGTGVQETQYF

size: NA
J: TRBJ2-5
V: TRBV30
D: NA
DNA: TGTGCCTGGAGCGTGACTCGAGAGACCCAGTACTTC
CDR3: CAWSVTRETQYF

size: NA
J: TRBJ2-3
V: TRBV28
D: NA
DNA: TGTGCCAGCAGTTTATATGGAGAGCTTAGCACAGATACGCAGTATTTT
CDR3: CASSLYGELSTDTQYF

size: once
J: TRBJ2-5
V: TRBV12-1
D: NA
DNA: TGTGCCAGCAGGTTCCCAGCGGGAACTGAGACCCAGTACTTC
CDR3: CASRFPAGTETQYF

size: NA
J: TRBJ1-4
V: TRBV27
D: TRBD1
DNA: TGTGCCAGCAGTTTCTTTTTGGGACAGGATGAAAAACTGTTTTTT
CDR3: CASSFFLGQDEKLFF

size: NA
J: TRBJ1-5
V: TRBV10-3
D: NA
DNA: TGTGCCATCCAGATCCAGGTCAATCAGCCCCAGCATTTT
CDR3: CAIQIQVNQPQHF

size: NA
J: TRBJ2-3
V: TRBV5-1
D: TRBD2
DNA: TGCGCCAGCAGCAGAGGACTAGCGGGACCCACAGATACGCAGTATTTT
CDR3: CASSRGLAGPTDTQYF

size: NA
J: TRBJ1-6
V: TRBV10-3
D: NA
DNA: TGTGCCATCAGTGGGACAAATAATTCACCCCTCCACTTT
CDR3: CAISGTNNSPLHF

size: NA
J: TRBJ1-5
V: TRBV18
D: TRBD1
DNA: TGTGCCAGCTACAACAGGGGGGGTCAGCCCCAGCATTTT
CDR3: CASYNRGGQPQHF

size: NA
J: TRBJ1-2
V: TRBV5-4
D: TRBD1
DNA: TGTGCCAGCAGCACGGGACAGGAACTGGCCGGTTATGGCTACACCTTC
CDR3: CASSTGQELAGYGYTF

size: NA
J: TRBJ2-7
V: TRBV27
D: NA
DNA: TGTGCCAGCAGTCCCCGGGGCGGGGCGGACGAGCAGTACTTC
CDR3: CASSPRGGADEQYF

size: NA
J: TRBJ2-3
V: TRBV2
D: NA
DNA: TGTGCCAGCACCTACGGAGGGGGGGGGCCAGATACGCAGTATTTT
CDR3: CASTYGGGGPDTQYF

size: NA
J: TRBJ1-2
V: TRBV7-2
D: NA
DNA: TGTGCCAGCAGCTTAGATAGGGGCCCCTATGGCTACACCTTC
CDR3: CASSLDRGPYGYTF

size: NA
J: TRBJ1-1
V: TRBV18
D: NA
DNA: TGTGCCAGCTCGTCCCCGGTGCGGGGAATTGAGCGCACTGAAGCTTTCTTT
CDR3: CASSSPVRGIERTEAFF

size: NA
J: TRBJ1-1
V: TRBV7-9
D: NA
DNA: TGTGCCAGCAGCCAAACCCTCGGTACAGACCCTGAAGCTTTCTTT
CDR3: CASSQTLGTDPEAFF

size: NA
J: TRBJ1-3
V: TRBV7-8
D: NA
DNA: TGTGCCAGCAGCTTAGCGAGGGGACTGAGTCTTGAGGCCATATATTTT
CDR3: CASSLARGLSLEAIYF

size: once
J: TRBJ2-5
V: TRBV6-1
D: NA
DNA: TGTGCCAGCAGTGAATCTCGGACAGATCAAGAGACCCAGTACTTC
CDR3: CASSESRTDQETQYF

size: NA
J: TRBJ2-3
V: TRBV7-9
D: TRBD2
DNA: TGTGCCAGCAGCTTGACCGGGACTAGTGTGGGTACGCAGTATTTT
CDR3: CASSLTGTSVGTQYF

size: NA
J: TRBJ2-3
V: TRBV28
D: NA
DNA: TGTGCCAGCAGGGACTCCACAGATACGCAGTATTTT
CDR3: CASRDSTDTQYF

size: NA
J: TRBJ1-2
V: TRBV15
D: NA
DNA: TGTGCCACCAGCAGAGATGGCCAGGTTGGTGGCTACACCTTC
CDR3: CATSRDGQVGGYTF

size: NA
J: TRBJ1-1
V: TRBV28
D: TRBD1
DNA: TGTGCCAGCAGAATAACAGGGGCGTGGACTGAAGCTTTCTTT
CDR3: CASRITGAWTEAFF

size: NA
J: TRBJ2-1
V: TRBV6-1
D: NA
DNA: TGTGCCAGCAGTGAAGCCCGGAGAGGTCAGCGACACAATGAGCAGTTCTTC
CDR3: CASSEARRGQRHNEQFF

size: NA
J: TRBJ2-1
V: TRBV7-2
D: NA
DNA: TGTGCCAGCAACCTGGGACTGGATTACAATGAGCAGTTCTTC
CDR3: CASNLGLDYNEQFF

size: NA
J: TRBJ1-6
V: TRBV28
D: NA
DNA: TGTGCCGGGTCGATGGCAACAGGCGGTAATTCACCCCTCCACTTT
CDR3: CAGSMATGGNSPLHF

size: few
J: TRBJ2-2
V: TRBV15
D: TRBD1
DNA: TGTGCCACCAGCAGAGACACTCCCGGGACAGCGGCTTCGAACACCGGGGAGCTGTTTTTT
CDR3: CATSRDTPGTAASNTGELFF

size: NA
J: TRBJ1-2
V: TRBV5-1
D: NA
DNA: TGCGCCAGCAGCTTGGCCGATTATGAGGGCCCGATTTCCTATGGCTACACCTTC
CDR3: CASSLADYEGPISYGYTF